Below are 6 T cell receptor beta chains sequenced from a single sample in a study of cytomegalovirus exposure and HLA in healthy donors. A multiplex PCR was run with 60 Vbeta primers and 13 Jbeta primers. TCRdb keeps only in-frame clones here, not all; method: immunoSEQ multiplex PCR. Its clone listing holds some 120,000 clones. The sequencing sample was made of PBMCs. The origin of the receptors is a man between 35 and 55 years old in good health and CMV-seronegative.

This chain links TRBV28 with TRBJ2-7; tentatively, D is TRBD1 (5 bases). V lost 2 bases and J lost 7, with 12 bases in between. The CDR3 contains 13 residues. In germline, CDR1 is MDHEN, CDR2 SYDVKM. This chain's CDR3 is CASSLVGAGEQYF. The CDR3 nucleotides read TGTGCCAGCAGTTTAGTAGGGGCAGGAGAGCAGTACTTC.

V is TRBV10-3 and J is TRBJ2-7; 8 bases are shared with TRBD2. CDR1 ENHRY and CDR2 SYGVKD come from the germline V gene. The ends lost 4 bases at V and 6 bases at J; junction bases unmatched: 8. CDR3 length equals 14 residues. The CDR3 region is CAISGAGLAGEQYF. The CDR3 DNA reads TGTGCCATCAGTGGGGCCGGCCTAGCGGGCGAGCAGTACTTC.

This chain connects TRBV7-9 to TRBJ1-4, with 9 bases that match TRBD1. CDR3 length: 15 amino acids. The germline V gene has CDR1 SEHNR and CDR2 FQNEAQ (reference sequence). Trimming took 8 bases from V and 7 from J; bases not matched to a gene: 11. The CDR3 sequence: CASGYGTGMGEKLFF. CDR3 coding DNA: TGTGCCAGCGGCTACGGGACAGGGATGGGTGAAAAACTGTTTTTT.

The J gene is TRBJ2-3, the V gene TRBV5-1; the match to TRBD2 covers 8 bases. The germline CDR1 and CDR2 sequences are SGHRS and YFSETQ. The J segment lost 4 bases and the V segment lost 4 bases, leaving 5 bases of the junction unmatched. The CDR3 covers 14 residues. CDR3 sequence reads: CASSPSGSSDTQYF. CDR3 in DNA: TGCGCCAGCAGCCCCAGCGGGAGCTCAGATACGCAGTATTTT.

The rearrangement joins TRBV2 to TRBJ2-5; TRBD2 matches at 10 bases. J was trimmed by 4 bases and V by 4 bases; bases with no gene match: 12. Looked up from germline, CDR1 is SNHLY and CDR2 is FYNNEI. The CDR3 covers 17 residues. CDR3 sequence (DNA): TGTGCCAGCAGTGCAGGTAGCGGGAGGCCCGATGGAGAGACCCAGTACTTC. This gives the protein CASSAGSGRPDGETQYF.

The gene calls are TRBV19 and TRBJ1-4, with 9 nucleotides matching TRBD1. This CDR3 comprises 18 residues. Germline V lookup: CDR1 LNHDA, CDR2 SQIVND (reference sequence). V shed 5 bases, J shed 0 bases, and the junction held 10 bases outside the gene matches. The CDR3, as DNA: TGTGCCAGTAGTGCCATCCGGGACAGGGCTCCAACTAATGAAAAACTGTTTTTT. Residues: CASSAIRDRAPTNEKLFF.